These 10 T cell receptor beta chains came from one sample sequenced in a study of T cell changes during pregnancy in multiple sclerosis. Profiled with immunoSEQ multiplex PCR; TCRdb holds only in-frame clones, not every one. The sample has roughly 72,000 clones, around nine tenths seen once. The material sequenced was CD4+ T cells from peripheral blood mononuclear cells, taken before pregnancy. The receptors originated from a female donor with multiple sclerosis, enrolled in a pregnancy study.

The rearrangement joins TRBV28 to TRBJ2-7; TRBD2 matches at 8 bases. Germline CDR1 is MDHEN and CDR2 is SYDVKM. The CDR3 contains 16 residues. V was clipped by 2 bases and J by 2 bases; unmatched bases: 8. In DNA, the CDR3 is TGTGCCAGCAGTTTACGGGTCGGGAGGGGGGCCTACGAGCAGTACTTC. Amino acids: CASSLRVGRGAYEQYF.

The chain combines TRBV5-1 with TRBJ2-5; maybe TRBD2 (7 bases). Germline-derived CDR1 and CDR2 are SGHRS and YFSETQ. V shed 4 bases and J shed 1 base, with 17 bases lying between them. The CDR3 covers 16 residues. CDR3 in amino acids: CASSGGGLGAQETQYF. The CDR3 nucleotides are TGCGCCAGCAGCGGGGGGGGGCTAGGGGCCCAAGAGACCCAGTACTTC.

CDR3 region: CASSPRLYGYNEQFF. As DNA, the CDR3 is TGTGCCAGCAGCCCTCGACTATACGGATACAATGAGCAGTTCTTC. The chain has TRBV7-9 and TRBJ2-1, with a weak D call TRBD2 (5 bases). Between the trimmed V and J ends, which lost 5 bases and 4 bases, there was a span of 15 bases. Germline CDR1 reads SEHNR; CDR2 reads FQNEAQ (reference sequence). This CDR3 comprises 15 residues.

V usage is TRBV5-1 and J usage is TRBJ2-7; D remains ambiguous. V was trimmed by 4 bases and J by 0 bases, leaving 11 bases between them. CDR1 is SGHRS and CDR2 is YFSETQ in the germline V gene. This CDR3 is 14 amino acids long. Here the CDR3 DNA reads TGCGCCAGCAGCGACCCAGCGAGCTCCTACGAGCAGTACTTC. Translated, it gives CASSDPASSYEQYF.

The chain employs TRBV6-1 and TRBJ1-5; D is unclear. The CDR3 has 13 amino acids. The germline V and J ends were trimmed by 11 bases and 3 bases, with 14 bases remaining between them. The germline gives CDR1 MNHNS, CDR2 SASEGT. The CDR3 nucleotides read TGTGCCTCGGCACGGGAAATCAATCAGCCCCAGCATTTT. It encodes CASAREINQPQHF.

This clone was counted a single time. The CDR3 sequence is CAATGPSGGPETQYF. In nucleotides, the CDR3 is TGTGCCGCAACTGGCCCTAGCGGGGGGCCGGAGACCCAGTACTTC. The V call is TRBV6-1, the J call TRBJ2-5, with 11 bases lining up with TRBD2. This CDR3 contains 15 residues. Germline lookup yields CDR1 MNHNS and CDR2 SASEGT. V was pared by 11 bases and J by 5 bases, with 13 bases of the junction left unmatched.

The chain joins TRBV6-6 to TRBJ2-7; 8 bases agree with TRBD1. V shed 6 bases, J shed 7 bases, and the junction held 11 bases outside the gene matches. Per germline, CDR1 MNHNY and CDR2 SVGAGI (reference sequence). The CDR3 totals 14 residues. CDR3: CASSSSPGGGEQYF. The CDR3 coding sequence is TGTGCCAGCAGCTCATCCCCAGGGGGCGGTGAGCAGTACTTC.

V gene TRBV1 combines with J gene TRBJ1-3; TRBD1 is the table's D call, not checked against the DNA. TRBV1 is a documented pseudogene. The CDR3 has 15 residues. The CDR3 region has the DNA TGCACCAGCAGCCAAGACAGGGGGTCTGGAAACACCATATATTTT. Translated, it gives CTSSQDRGSGNTIYF.

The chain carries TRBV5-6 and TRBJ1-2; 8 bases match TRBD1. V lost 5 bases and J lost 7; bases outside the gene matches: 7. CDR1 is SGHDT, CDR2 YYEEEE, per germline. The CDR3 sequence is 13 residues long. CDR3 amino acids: CASRDRVLVGYTF. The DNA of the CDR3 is TGTGCCAGCAGGGACAGGGTCCTTGTTGGCTACACCTTC.

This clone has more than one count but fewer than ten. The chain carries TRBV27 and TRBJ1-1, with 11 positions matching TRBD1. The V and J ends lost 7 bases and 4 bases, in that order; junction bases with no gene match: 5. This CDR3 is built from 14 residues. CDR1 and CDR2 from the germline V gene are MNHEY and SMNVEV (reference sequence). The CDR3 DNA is TGTGCCAGCACCCCGGGGACAGGGGGCACTGAAGCTTTCTTT. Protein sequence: CASTPGTGGTEAFF.